This TCR beta chain comes out of a study of CD8 T cells in ankylosing spondylitis. Overall study results and limits: Matched ankylosing spondylitis synovial fluid reportedly showed significant enrichment of disease-linked clones.

Generation of TCR beta libraries employed quantitative 5'-RACE incorporating molecular barcodes. TCRdb re-called the 5' RACE reads with MiXCR, one entry per CDR3 protein. The repertoire holds roughly 150,000 distinct CDR3 sequences, 30% to 40% seen once, with 4.5% to 6% in the top ten. In the case of this clonotype: The target antigen is unknown.

This TCR derives from a male donor with ankylosing spondylitis. Sequencing was carried out using synovial fluid, either unsorted or a sorted T cell fraction (not recorded which).

DNA of the CDR3: TGCGCCAGCATGGGCGAGCGGGGGGGATCGGGTGAGCAGTACTTC. Amino acid sequence: CASMGERGGSGEQYF. V gene TRBV10-2 combines with J gene TRBJ2-7; TRBD2 matches 10 bases. Germline lookup yields CDR1 WSHSY and CDR2 SAAADI. The CDR3 extends over 15 amino acids. Trimming removed 7 bases from V and 7 bases from J; junction bases left unmatched: 13.